This TCR beta chain emerged from a study of OX40 agonist ivuxolimab in advanced cancers. On the study more broadly: A male proportion of 82.7% was recorded, with mean age about 62 years and range roughly 20 to 90.

Using immunoSEQ multiplex PCR, the repertoire was profiled, and TCRdb retains in-frame clones only, with some absent. In the table there are roughly 70,000 clones, more than 80% of which are singletons. Germline assignment: CDR1 LNHDA and CDR2 SQIVND (reference sequence). V dropped 9 bases and J dropped 4 bases, with 24 bases sitting between them. The CDR3 totals 16 residues. The rearrangement joins TRBV19 to TRBJ1-2, with D tentatively TRBD1 (6 bases). The sample in question was CD4+ or CD8+ T cells sorted from blood, obtained in a trial of the OX40 agonist ivuxolimab. The receptor's source is an adult with an advanced solid tumor such as melanoma, head and neck, liver or kidney cancer. The CDR3, as DNA: TGTGCCAGCTTACCTCAATGGGGGGCCAGGGGCTATGGCTACACCTTC. This sequence encodes CASLPQWGARGYGYTF.